This T cell receptor beta chain was identified in a study of shared clonotypes between healthy human individuals. Sequencing was performed with immunoSEQ multiplex PCR; in TCRdb, only in-frame clones are kept and a portion is missing. The data hold some 500,000 clones, with roughly 80% observed a single time. The table lists this clone with a few counts. Specimen: PBMCs. The sequence was obtained from a woman in her forties in good health. Some clones in this sample may be carry-over from other donors' samples.

The CDR3 region is CASSLALSSYVNEQFF. CDR3 bases: TGTGCCAGCAGCTTAGCTCTATCCTCCTACGTTAATGAGCAGTTCTTC. This chain connects TRBV7-8 to TRBJ2-1; the D is unclear. Looked up from germline, CDR1 is SGHVS and CDR2 is FQNEAQ. V was clipped by 0 bases and J by 7 bases, with 16 bases between them. This CDR3 is built from 16 residues.